This T cell receptor (beta chain) emerged from a study of beta chain features in type 1 diabetes. Study summary: Age, gender and cell yields were similar between patients and healthy donors.

CD4+ cells of the naive, central memory, regulatory and stem cell-like memory types were sorted via CD45RO/CCR7/CD25/CD127/CD95/CD27. The V and J ends lost 1 base and 6 bases respectively, with 9 bases between them. The CDR3 length is 14 residues. Germline CDR1 is SGHAT and CDR2 is FQDESV (reference sequence). As regards this clone: Its target is not known.

As every portion of the isolated RNA was reverse transcribed, the sequencing read expressed TCRB transcripts. Clones were sequenced by immunoSEQ multiplex PCR, and TCRdb holds only the in-frame ones, with some missing. The data contain about 320,000 clones, 12% to 15% of them seen just once; the ten biggest clones take up around 7%. Study-level points and caveats: In all four CD4+ subsets, TCRB CDR3 length was significantly, moderately reduced in type 1 diabetes.

This chain connects TRBV11-1 to TRBJ2-2; maybe TRBD2 (6 bases). The sequenced sample consisted of central memory CD4+ T cells from blood. The TCR comes from a man aged 30-40 years in good health. The CDR3 reads CASSLGRAAGELFF. In DNA, the CDR3 is TGTGCCAGCAGCTTAGGGAGGGCGGCCGGGGAGCTGTTTTTT.